This entry describes one TCR beta chain. Its matching antigen is unknown. This entry belongs to a study of post-analysis software for immune sequencing data. General observations from the study: Included in a set of five TRBV segments more frequent in patients than controls were TRBV5-6, TRBV5-1 and TRBV20-1.

The CDR3 has 15 amino acids. The ends were cut back, 1 base at V and 5 bases at J, with 12 bases in the middle. Germline V gives CDR1 MNHEY, CDR2 SMNVEV (reference sequence). Every TCR beta cDNA library bore unique molecular identifiers. TCRdb re-analysed the PCR reads in MiXCR, keeping a single row per CDR3 protein. The sample records roughly 180,000 distinct CDR3 sequences, 25% to 35% being singletons. Sequenced sample: blood. V usage is TRBV27 and J usage is TRBJ2-1; no definite D call. The receptor comes from a girl aged 10-17 years with multiple sclerosis. The CDR3 sequence: CASSLLGNLNNEQFF. The CDR3 nucleotides are TGTGCCAGCAGTTTATTGGGGAACCTTAACAATGAGCAGTTCTTC.